A single sample is the source of the 7 T cell receptor beta chains below, sequenced in a study of tumor and adjacent non-tumor tissue in lung cancer (dated 2018 in TCRdb). The library was built by means of multiplex PCR. The listed sequencing device is Illumina HiSeq 2500. Following protocols modified from ARM-PCR, the researchers constructed TCRbeta libraries through three rounds of nested PCR with primers (Table S4). The public sequencing data were trimmed at Q25 with fastp and processed into clonotypes with MiXCR by TCRdb, which kept only in-frame beta chains. Rows merge per CDR3 protein into single entries with the most common DNA and genes. Present in this sample are about 86,000 distinct CDR3 sequences, around three quarters of which were seen just once. 21% of the sample lies in the top ten. RNA was isolated from bulk unsorted tissue, and RNA quality was assessed with a NanoDrop ND-1000 and an Agilent 2100. The normal lung samples consisted of distant non-tumor tissue collected more than 3 cm from the tumor edge.

Material for sequencing was distant non-tumor lung tissue. The source is a woman aged 45-65 years with non-small cell lung cancer.

Points on this clonotype: At one boundary the junction diverges from the germline segment, which might be a read error. This sequence joins TRBV5-4 and TRBJ2-7; 13 bases are a match to TRBD2. Germline V lookup: CDR1 SGHNT, CDR2 YYREEE (reference sequence). This CDR3 spans 15 amino acids. Written as DNA, the CDR3 is TGTGCCAGCAGCCCAGGACTAGCGGGAGATGGCGAGCTGTACTTC. It is translated as CASSPGLAGDGELYF.

This clonotype appeared many times. A much larger clone lies a single base off, so this may be a read error. The V gene is TRBV29-1, the J gene TRBJ1-2; tentative D call: TRBD1 (5 bases). The CDR3 extends over 13 amino acids. From germline, CDR1 is SQVTM and CDR2 ANQGSEA. V was pared by 4 bases and J by 8 bases, with 17 bases between. CDR3 DNA sequence: TGCAGCGTTGCTCGCAGGGAAACAGAAGGCTACACCTTC. This translates into CSVARRETEGYTF. The whole variable domain, filled in from reference TRBV29-1 and TRBJ1-2, reads SAVISQKPSRDICQRGTSLTIQCQVDSQVTMMFWYRQQPGQSLTLIATANQGSEATYESGFVIDKFPISRPNLTFSTLTVSNMSPEDSSIYLCSVARRETEGYTFGSGTRLTVV.

Concerning this clonotype: Relative to the germline gene, one junction end is altered; a read error may explain this. The chain combines TRBV29-1 with TRBJ2-1; D tentatively fits TRBD1 or TRBD2 (5 bases each). The germline V gene encodes CDR1 SQVTM and CDR2 ANQGSEA. The CDR3 is 12 residues long. The DNA of the CDR3 is TGCAGCGTTGAGAAAGGCTACGATGAGCGGACATTC. Residues: CSVEKGYDERTF.

The CDR3 coding sequence is TGTGCCAGCAACTTGAGCACTGAAGCTTTCTTT. Translated: CASNLSTEAFF. The chain combines TRBV11-2 with TRBJ1-1; D remains ambiguous. This CDR3 comprises 11 residues. The germline V gene has CDR1 SGHAT and CDR2 FQNNGV. V gave up 7 bases and J gave up 4 bases, with 7 bases separating them.

This clonotype was counted only a few times. The junction differs from germline at one of its ends, possibly a read error. V and J are TRBV29-1 and TRBJ2-1, with 10 bases lining up with TRBD2. Germline V CDR1 and CDR2: SQVTM, ANQGSEA. The CDR3 sequence is 16 residues long. CDR3 loop: CGVGDLTSGTLNEQFF. The DNA for the CDR3 is TGCGGCGTTGGAGATCTAACTAGCGGGACCCTTAATGAGCAGTTCTTC.

As concerns this clonotype: This likely comes from a read error, as the CDR3 has no conserved phenylalanine or tryptophan at its end. The rearrangement links TRBV4-1 to TRBJ1-5, with 9 bases aligning to TRBD1. The CDR3 totals 15 residues. Germline CDR1 reads MGHRA; CDR2 reads YSYEKL. Written as DNA, the CDR3 is TGCGCCAGGAGCCAAGGGGACAGGGGCAATCAGCCCCAGCATCTT. Amino acids: CARSQGDRGNQPQHL.

Regarding this clonotype: A junction end diverges from the germline sequence, so it may reflect a read error. The rearrangement links TRBV29-1 to TRBJ1-1, with a possible D match to TRBD1 (5 bases). This CDR3 has 14 amino acids. Germline CDR1 reads SQVTM; CDR2 reads ANQGSEA. The CDR3 loop is CRGTGPGVNAEAFF. CDR3 in DNA: TGCAGAGGCACAGGCCCCGGGGTGAACGCTGAAGCTTTCTTT.